This T cell receptor beta chain is from a study of shared clonotypes between healthy human individuals. Overall study context: Three CD4 naive, three CD4 memory, two CD8 naive and one CD8 memory plate were used per donor.

CDR3 length: 18 residues. Germline values: CDR1 SGHAT, CDR2 FQNNGV. Trimming cost V 3 bases and J 5 bases; bases outside gene matches: 13. This clone was recorded only once. What it binds is unknown. Libraries were prepared by immunoSEQ multiplex PCR; TCRdb keeps only in-frame clonotypes and omits some of them. The sample holds millions of clones; 90% to 95% are singletons and the top ten take roughly 0.15%. Study outcomes and limitations: Relative to clonotypes present in all four donors, those not shared had lower generation probabilities. About 5% was the fraction of naive CD4 clonotypes found shared across several donors.

This TCR came from a man aged 18-30 years in good health. The rearrangement uses TRBV11-2 and TRBJ2-7, with 13 positions matching TRBD2. The sequenced sample consisted of naive CD4+ T cells sorted from blood. The subset was: CD45RA+ positively selected. CDR3 residues: CASSLPTSGRARDHEQYF. The CDR3 DNA reads as TGTGCCAGCAGCTTGCCCACTAGCGGGAGGGCCAGGGACCACGAGCAGTACTTC.